This T cell receptor (beta chain) comes out of a study of regulatory T cells in long-lasting Graves disease. The study's findings and limits: Results may be inaccurate due to the small sample size. Persistent Graves' patients possessed reduced TCR diversity relative to recently diagnosed ones.

Time point specified: newly diagnosed GD, antithyroid drugs for less than 3 months. RNA from PBMCs was the source of the TCR library. Building the TCR beta libraries relied on iRepertoire HTBI primers, and CDR3 regions underwent Arm-PCR. TCRdb ran MiXCR on the multiplex PCR reads and lists one entry per CDR3 protein. This sample has around 450,000 distinct CDR3 sequences, with 15% found just once. This clonotype was seen a handful of times. The antigen is undetermined. This same sample was also taken into another study, of T cells in Graves' hyperthyroidism and ophthalmopathy.

This clonotype was sampled from a woman aged 25 to 39 with Graves disease. This material consisted of peripheral blood mononuclear cells (PBMCs), taken at new diagnosis, from a patient treated with antithyroid drugs.

The CDR3 here is CASSLRRLAGHPYEQYF. The CDR3 nucleotides read TGTGCCAGCAGCTTAAGAAGGTTGGCGGGACATCCCTACGAGCAGTACTTC. The V call is TRBV11-3, the J call TRBJ2-7; D is possibly TRBD1 or TRBD2 (6 bases each). CDR1 is SGHNT, CDR2 YENEEA, per germline. Trimming stripped 2 bases from V and 2 bases from J, with 19 bases between. This CDR3 has 17 amino acids.